These T cell receptor beta chains were read from a single sample in a study of early T cells in non-severe SARS-CoV-2 infection. MiXCR was run by TCRdb on the 5' RACE reads, yielding one entry per CDR3 protein. This table holds 80,000 to 95,000 distinct CDR3 sequences, under 15% found once. The sequenced sample consisted of whole blood. All receptors derive from an adult who was a healthcare worker with PCR-confirmed SARS-CoV-2 infection or an uninfected control (not recorded which). The CDR3 runs from the conserved cysteine through the conserved F or W. Each record gives: J gene, D gene, clone size, V gene, CDR3 protein, CDR3 DNA. D genes are given only for firm matches. Size tells how often a clone was seen (once, few, many) or the class of an expanded clone, and some rows leave it out.

>TRBJ2-1|TRBD2|few|TRBV10-1
CASSETSGASYNEQFF
TGCGCCAGCAGTGAGACTAGCGGGGCCTCCTACAATGAGCAGTTCTTC
>TRBJ2-3|TRBD2|few|TRBV5-1
CASSRGGSKGGDTQYF
TGCGCCAGCAGCCGGGGGGGCTCGAAAGGCGGGGATACGCAGTATTTT
>TRBJ2-5|NA|NA|TRBV7-2
CASSSQPNRQETQYF
TGTGCCAGCAGCTCCCAACCTAACAGACAAGAGACCCAGTACTTC
>TRBJ2-3|NA|NA|TRBV6-1
CASSEALSSRGYF
TGTGCCAGCAGTGAAGCTCTGTCCTCCCGGGGGTATTTT
>TRBJ1-6|NA|many|TRBV5-1
CASSADSGSSYNSPLHF
TGCGCCAGCAGCGCCGATTCCGGGAGCTCCTATAATTCACCCCTCCACTTT
>TRBJ2-3|NA|few|TRBV20-1
CSASGDTDTQYF
TGCAGTGCTAGCGGGGACACAGATACGCAGTATTTT
>TRBJ2-3|NA|NA|TRBV7-2
CASSLALSTDTQYF
TGTGCCAGCAGCTTAGCGCTGAGCACAGATACGCAGTATTTT
>TRBJ1-2|TRBD1|NA|TRBV10-1
CASSDHRGYGYTF
TGCGCCAGCAGTGACCACAGGGGATATGGCTACACCTTC
>TRBJ1-1|NA|NA|TRBV7-9
CASSLDRVGEAFF
TGTGCCAGCAGCTTAGACAGGGTGGGAGAAGCTTTCTTT
>TRBJ1-6|NA|NA|TRBV7-8
CASSFQDSYNSPLHF
TGTGCCAGCAGCTTCCAGGACAGTTATAATTCACCCCTCCACTTT
>TRBJ1-2|TRBD1|few|TRBV20-1
CSAREAGRQGRGSYGYTF
TGCAGTGCTAGAGAGGCAGGGAGACAGGGCCGTGGTAGCTATGGCTACACCTTC